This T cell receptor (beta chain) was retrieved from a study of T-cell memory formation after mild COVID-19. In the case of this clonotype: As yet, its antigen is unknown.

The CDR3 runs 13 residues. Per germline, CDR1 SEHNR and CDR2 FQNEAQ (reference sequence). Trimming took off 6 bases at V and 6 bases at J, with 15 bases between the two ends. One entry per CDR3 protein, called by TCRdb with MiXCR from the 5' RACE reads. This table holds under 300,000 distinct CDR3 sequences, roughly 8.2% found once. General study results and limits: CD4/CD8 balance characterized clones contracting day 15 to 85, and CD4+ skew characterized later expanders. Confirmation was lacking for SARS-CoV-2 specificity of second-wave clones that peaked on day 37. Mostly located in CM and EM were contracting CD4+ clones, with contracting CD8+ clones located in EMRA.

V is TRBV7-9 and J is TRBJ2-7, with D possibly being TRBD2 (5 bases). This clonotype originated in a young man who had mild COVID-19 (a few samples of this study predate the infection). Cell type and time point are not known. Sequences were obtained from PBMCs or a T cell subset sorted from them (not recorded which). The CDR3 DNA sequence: TGTGCCAGCAGGACTCTGCTAGCTGCCGAGCAGTACTTC. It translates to CASRTLLAAEQYF.